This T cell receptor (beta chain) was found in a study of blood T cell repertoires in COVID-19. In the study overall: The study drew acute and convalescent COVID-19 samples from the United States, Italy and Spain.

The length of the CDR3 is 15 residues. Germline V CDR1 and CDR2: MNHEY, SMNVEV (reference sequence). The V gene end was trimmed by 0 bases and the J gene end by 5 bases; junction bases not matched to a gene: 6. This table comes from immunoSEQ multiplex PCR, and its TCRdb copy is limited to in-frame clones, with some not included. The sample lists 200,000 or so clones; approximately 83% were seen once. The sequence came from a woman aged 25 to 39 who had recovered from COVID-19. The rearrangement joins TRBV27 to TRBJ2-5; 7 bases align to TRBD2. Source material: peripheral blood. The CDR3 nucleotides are TGTGCCAGCAGTTTATCAAGGTCGGGAGGCGAGACCCAGTACTTC. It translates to CASSLSRSGGETQYF.